A single sample gave rise to the 14 T cell receptor beta chains below, sequenced in a study of control samples from healthy donors and cancer patients. Some clones are missing from TCRdb's copy, which holds only in-frame ones; the method was immunoSEQ multiplex PCR. The sample lists about 71,000 clones, nearly 90% occurring once. The sequencing sample was made of PBMCs. All receptors derive from a man in his 60s with lung cancer.

This chain uses TRBV5-7 with TRBJ2-2; D ambiguous. TRBV5-7 is known as an ORF, though its function is uncertain. The CDR3 runs 14 residues. V was trimmed by 4 bases and J by 3 bases, leaving 10 bases between them. Here the CDR3 reads CASSEIYHTGELFF. In nucleotides, the CDR3 is TGTGCCAGCAGCGAGATATATCACACCGGGGAGCTGTTTTTT.

The CDR3 is CASSLDPNNEQFF. CDR3 bases: TGTGCCAGCAGCTTGGACCCCAACAATGAGCAGTTCTTC. The gene calls are TRBV5-4 and TRBJ2-1; D uncertain. This CDR3 spans 13 amino acids. V shed 0 bases and J shed 5 bases, with 6 bases lying between them. Germline lookup yields CDR1 SGHNT and CDR2 YYREEE (reference sequence).

The J gene is TRBJ2-1, the V gene TRBV5-6, with no clear D. In germline, CDR1 is SGHDT, CDR2 YYEEEE. V was shortened by 0 bases and J by 0 bases, with 10 bases between the two germline ends. The CDR3 is 16 residues long. The CDR3, as DNA: TGTGCCAGCAGCTTGGGACTTTCTAGCTCCTACAATGAGCAGTTCTTC. It specifies CASSLGLSSSYNEQFF.

In DNA, the CDR3 is TGCGCCAGCAGCTTGGTGGGGACAGGGGGGTATGGCTACACCTTC. It yields the protein CASSLVGTGGYGYTF. V gene TRBV5-1 combines with J gene TRBJ1-2; 11 bases line up with TRBD1. J gave up 5 bases and V 0 bases, and 3 bases lay outside the gene matches. CDR3 length equals 15 residues. Germline CDR1 SGHRS, CDR2 YFSETQ.

The J gene is TRBJ2-2, the V gene TRBV5-6; D is possibly TRBD1 (6 bases). CDR3 size: 14 residues. Germline values: CDR1 SGHDT, CDR2 YYEEEE. Between the trimmed V and J ends, which lost 1 base and 7 bases, there was a span of 11 bases. The CDR3 sequence is CASSLRTANGELFF. CDR3 coding DNA: TGTGCCAGCAGCTTGCGGACAGCTAACGGGGAGCTGTTTTTT. Looking up the rest from reference TRBV5-6 and TRBJ2-2 gives the full variable domain: DAGVTQSPTHLIKTRGQQVTLRCSPKSGHDTVSWYQQALGQGPQFIFQYYEEEERQRGNFPDRFSGHQFPNYSSELNVNALLLGDSALYLCASSLRTANGELFFGEGSRLTVL.

V gene TRBV5-8 combines with J gene TRBJ1-2; D is ambiguous. V lost 0 bases and J 7 bases, leaving 13 bases between the germline ends. The length of the CDR3 is 14 residues. The germline CDR1 and CDR2 sequences are SGHTS and YDEGEE. This CDR3 reads CASSLGTLSSGYTF. The CDR3, as DNA: TGTGCCAGCAGCTTGGGGACTCTAAGTAGTGGCTACACCTTC.

The chain has TRBV2 and TRBJ1-2; 8 bases align to TRBD1. J lost 4 bases, V lost 7 bases, and 5 bases had no gene match. This CDR3 region has 13 residues. Germline V CDR1 and CDR2: SNHLY, FYNNEI. The CDR3 reads CASMNRGGYGYTF. The CDR3 nucleotides are TGTGCCAGCATGAACAGGGGGGGCTATGGCTACACCTTC.

This clone came up once. The V call is TRBV5-1, the J call TRBJ1-1; perhaps TRBD1 as D (5 bases). Trimming shortened V by 1 base and J by 1 base, and 11 bases separated the two germline ends. The V gene's germline CDR1 is SGHRS and CDR2 YFSETQ. The CDR3 consists of 15 residues. The CDR3 nucleotides are TGCGCCAGCAGCTTGATGCGGGGGGGGAACACTGAAGCTTTCTTT. Translated: CASSLMRGGNTEAFF.

The chain recombines TRBV6-5 with TRBJ1-2, with D unclear. CDR3 length: 12 residues. V shed 6 bases and J shed 5 bases, with 10 bases lying between them. The germline V gene encodes CDR1 MNHEY and CDR2 SVGAGI. CDR3 region: CASRTGVYGYTF. CDR3 sequence (DNA): TGTGCCAGCAGAACCGGGGTTTATGGCTACACCTTC.

This clone was counted only a few times. The chain uses TRBV7-2 and TRBJ2-3; 9 nucleotides align to TRBD1. Looked up from germline, CDR1 is SGHTA and CDR2 is FQGNSA. There are 16 residues in the CDR3. The V segment lost 5 bases and the J segment 4 bases; nucleotides outside the gene matches: 10. CDR3 sequence (DNA): TGTGCCAGCAGCAATAAGGGACAGGGATGGCCAGATACGCAGTATTTT. Encoded protein: CASSNKGQGWPDTQYF. Filled out from reference TRBV7-2 and TRBJ2-3, the complete variable domain reads GAGVSQSPSNKVTEKGKDVELRCDPISGHTALYWYRQSLGQGLEFLIYFQGNSAPDKSGLPSDRFSAERTGGSVSTLTIQRTQQEDSAVYLCASSNKGQGWPDTQYFGPGTRLTVL.

This rearrangement joins TRBV30 to TRBJ2-3; D unclear. The CDR3 runs to 13 residues. V was pared by 3 bases and J by 6 bases, with 13 bases between. Germline CDR1 and CDR2: GTSNPN and SVGIG (reference sequence). As DNA, the CDR3 is TGTGCCTGGAGCTTCCTCCTCCCCGATACGCAGTATTTT. It translates to CAWSFLLPDTQYF.

The V call is TRBV19, the J call TRBJ1-5, with 7 bases that match TRBD1. V lost 4 bases and J lost 0; bases outside the gene matches: 3. This CDR3 is built from 15 residues. The germline CDR1 and CDR2 sequences are LNHDA and SQIVND (reference sequence). In DNA, the CDR3 is TGTGCCAGTAGTACAGGGGGTTCTAGCAATCAGCCCCAGCATTTT. This sequence encodes CASSTGGSSNQPQHF.

The chain couples TRBV6-5 to TRBJ1-1; 8 bases are a match to TRBD1. The trim removed 5 bases at V and 7 bases at J, leaving 9 bases unmatched. Germline V gives CDR1 MNHEY, CDR2 SVGAGI. This CDR3 is 14 amino acids long. The CDR3 here is CASSRGQAGLEAFF. CDR3 nucleotide sequence: TGTGCCAGCAGTCGGGGACAGGCGGGCCTTGAAGCTTTCTTT.

The chain employs TRBV5-1 and TRBJ2-7; D call uncertain. This CDR3 region has 11 residues. Trimming removed 4 bases from V and 4 bases from J, with 6 bases in between. Germline CDR1 and CDR2: SGHRS and YFSETQ. This CDR3 is CASSLQYEQYF. CDR3 nucleotides: TGCGCCAGCAGCCTACAGTACGAGCAGTACTTC.